This T cell receptor (beta chain) came from a study of blood T cell repertoires in COVID-19. Overall study context: COVID-19 samples from acute and convalescent phases originated in the United States, Italy and Spain. PBMCs, B-cell-depleted T cells, or T cells were the source of the cDNA or gDNA that made up the material.

Per the original methods: From reference gene primer amplification, estimates of nucleated cell counts were derived. Here immunoSEQ multiplex PCR was the method, and the copy in TCRdb shows in-frame clones only, minus some. V and J calls and clone size are given by that table; D and trimming were obtained from the DNA. The data hold about 97,000 clones, with around 87% observed a single time. The sequenced sample consisted of peripheral blood. The clonotype was recovered from a human donor in a cohort sampled during active COVID-19.

The CDR3 sequence: CASSDRSSGNTIYF. The CDR3 DNA reads TGTGCCAGCAGCGACCGGAGCTCTGGAAACACCATATATTTT. The J gene is TRBJ1-3, the V gene TRBV28; D unclear. Between the trimmed V and J ends, which lost 6 bases and 0 bases, there was a span of 9 bases. Germline CDR1 MDHEN, CDR2 SYDVKM. This CDR3 contains 14 residues. The full variable domain, its missing parts supplied by reference TRBV28 and TRBJ1-3, is DVKVTQSSRYLVKRTGEKVFLECVQDMDHENMFWYRQDPGLGLRLIYFSYDVKMKEKGDIPEGYSVSREKKERFSLILESASTNQTSMYLCASSDRSSGNTIYFGEGSWLTVV.